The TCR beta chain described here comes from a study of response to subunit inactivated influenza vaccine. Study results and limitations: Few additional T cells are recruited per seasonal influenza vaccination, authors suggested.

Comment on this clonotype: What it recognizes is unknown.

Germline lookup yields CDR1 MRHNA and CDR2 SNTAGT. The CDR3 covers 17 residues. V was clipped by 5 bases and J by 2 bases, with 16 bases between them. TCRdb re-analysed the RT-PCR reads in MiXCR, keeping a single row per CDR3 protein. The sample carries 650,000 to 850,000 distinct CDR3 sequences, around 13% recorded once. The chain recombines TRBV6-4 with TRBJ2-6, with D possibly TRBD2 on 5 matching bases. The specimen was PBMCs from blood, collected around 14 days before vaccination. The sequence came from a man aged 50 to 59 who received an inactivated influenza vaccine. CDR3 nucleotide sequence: TGTGCCAGCAGTAAGGACTTACCCGGCCCTGGGGCCAACGTCCTGACTTTC. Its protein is CASSKDLPGPGANVLTF.